This T cell receptor beta chain was captured in a study of early T cells in non-severe SARS-CoV-2 infection. The wider study: Alpha and beta chains were unpaired, from unsorted whole-blood bulk RNA.

CDR1 and CDR2 from the germline V gene are MNHEY and SMNVEV (reference sequence). The length of the CDR3 is 16 residues. V was pared by 6 bases and J by 6 bases, with 14 bases of the junction left unmatched. In its sample, this clonotype was seen a few times. Researchers tagged individual cDNA molecules with unique molecular identifiers. TCRdb passed the 5' RACE reads through MiXCR, listing each CDR3 protein once. The data contain 60,000 or so distinct CDR3 sequences, around 12% of them singletons. The origin of this receptor is an adult who was a healthcare worker with PCR-confirmed SARS-CoV-2 infection or an uninfected control (not recorded which). This chain uses TRBV27 with TRBJ1-5; 7 bases agree with TRBD1. Source: whole blood, taken at baseline. Here the CDR3 DNA reads TGTGCCAGCAGGCCCGGACAGACAGGGTACGGTCAGCCCCAGCATTTT. It specifies CASRPGQTGYGQPQHF.